This TCR beta chain came from a study of radiation and T cells in renal cell carcinoma (dated by TCRdb to the early 2020s). In terms of the full investigation: Samples were obtained from a clinical trial, in which 15 Gy stereotactic body radiation therapy was delivered to primary renal cell carcinomas and nephrectomy was performed 4 weeks later. In total, 50 to 60 samples, comprising some 25 tumors and approximately 27 peripheral blood samples, were subjected to TCR beta sequencing. A total of 3.5 million to 4.5 million unique CDR3 nucleotide sequences, encoding more than 2 million unique CDR3 amino acid sequences, were found across all 50 or so samples. Beyond this particular receptor, the publication reports: Effects of radiation dose or scheduling on the TCR repertoire could not be addressed with the single-armed trial design. No pretreatment tumor biopsies were available, so the baseline intratumoral presence of clonotypes could not be determined. Dynamics of the blood repertoire were not tracked past 4 weeks after treatment. Top tumor clonotypes rose in blood from baseline to 2 weeks post-radiation, then contracted by 4 weeks, suggesting transient expansion of tumor-resident clones.

Points on this clone: Its binding antigen is unknown. The record has no base qualities; no much larger clone is one base away.

What this sample's time point label stands for: baseline pretreatment blood. The sample's treatment or condition label, in plain terms: 15 Gy SBRT to primary tumor, nephrectomy 4 weeks later. To follow tumor-enriched clonotypes, peripheral blood was collected serially from radiation-treated patients at baseline and again at 2 weeks and 4 weeks after SBRT. Renal cell carcinoma with clear cell pathology was present in all patients. Genomic DNA for TCR sequencing was prepared using the QIAamp DNA Blood Mini Kit (Qiagen). Samples were included in the analyses only if all quality control checks were passed. The germline V gene specifies SQVTM as CDR1 and ANQGSEA as CDR2. The CDR3 measures 16 amino acids from cysteine to phenylalanine. This entry keeps only the CDR3 DNA: 48 bases, framed from base 1. Trimming accounts for 3 bases at V and 0 bases at J, while the number of junction bases matched to no gene is 7.

Following the manufacturer's recommendations, the immunoSEQ kit was used to generate TCR beta libraries from genomic DNA. Library preparation used a first multiplex PCR with proprietary primers, then a second PCR adding unique barcodes, with bead cleanups after each round. Each sample batch included a kit-provided positive control reaction and a negative control reaction. The final libraries were assessed on an Agilent 4200 TapeStation D1000 ScreenTape, pooled by volume, and quantified by qPCR. An Illumina NextSeq500 fitted with a MidOutput 150-cycle cartridge performed the sequencing, running 156 Read1 cycles and 15 Index1 cycles with the kit's custom primers. The pooled library was loaded at around 0.98 pM, with a roughly 20% PhiX control spiked in. As for the original processing: The vendor-processed data were analyzed in R, and a clonotype was defined as all T cells that share the same CDR3 nucleotide sequence. For clone abundance analyses, frequencies were normalized to the 10,000 most abundant clones in each sample. Before analysis, public T cell clones were removed, and these numbered fewer than six per sample on average. An abundance difference of at least 32-fold between compartments was the criterion for calling clonotypes tumor-enriched or baseline blood-enriched. Clonotypes expanded or contracted between blood time points were identified with a beta-binomial differential abundance model. Tumor-blood repertoire similarity was measured with the Baroni-Urbani and Buser coefficient, and group comparisons used two-tailed Wilcoxon tests in R. As stored in TCRdb, this immuneACCESS dataset retains in-frame rearrangements with V and J assigned. A fraction of the clones does not appear; measured against another copy, unresolved V genes explain less than half of the discrepancy, and the remainder lacks a known reason. D and trimming were read from the DNA, whereas the V and J calls and clone size are those reported in that table. The sample table contains some 100,000 clones; only one count was recorded for 82% of them. 5% to 6.5% of the sample rests with the top ten.

The clonotype comes from a man in his sixties with renal cell carcinoma. The starting material was blood, obtained from a patient whose treatment included radiotherapy and nephrectomy. The rearranged chain carries TRBV29-1 and TRBJ2-7, with TRBD1 identical over 11 junction bases. The DNA reads TGCAGCGTTGAGAGGGACAGGGGGTACGGCTCCTACGAGCAGTACTTC. Its protein is CSVERDRGYGSYEQYF.